Listed below are T cell receptor beta chains from one sample, sequenced in a study of blood T cells in healthy people across ages. One entry per CDR3 protein, called by TCRdb with MiXCR from the 5' RACE reads. The sample records 750,000 to 950,000 distinct CDR3 sequences, about 53% being singletons. Material: blood. Receptors originate from a man of 80 years or more in good health. The CDR3 runs from the conserved cysteine through the conserved F or W. D genes are given only for firm matches. Part of the rows lack a size; the others show once, few, many or a class for expanded clones.

abundance: -; d_gene: TRBD2; j_gene: TRBJ2-3; v_gene: TRBV12-3/TRBV12-4; CDR3nt: TGTGCCAGCCTCATAGCGGGGGGAGCTCATACGCAGTATTTT; CDR3aa: CASLIAGGAHTQYF
abundance: -; d_gene: -; j_gene: TRBJ2-1; v_gene: TRBV5-1; CDR3nt: TGCGCCAGCAGCTTGTCACGTCTCCTGGGCGCCGAGCAGTTCTTC; CDR3aa: CASSLSRLLGAEQFF
abundance: -; d_gene: -; j_gene: TRBJ1-4; v_gene: TRBV7-9; CDR3nt: TGTGCCAGCAAGCAAGGTGATCTGGATGAAAAACTGTTTTTT; CDR3aa: CASKQGDLDEKLFF
abundance: -; d_gene: TRBD2; j_gene: TRBJ2-1; v_gene: TRBV7-3; CDR3nt: TGTGCCAGCAGCCCCAGAGCGGGAGGCTCCTACAATGAGCAGTTCTTC; CDR3aa: CASSPRAGGSYNEQFF
abundance: -; d_gene: -; j_gene: TRBJ2-7; v_gene: TRBV29-1; CDR3nt: TGCAGCGTCCGCGACAGAGCCTACGAGCAGTACTTC; CDR3aa: CSVRDRAYEQYF
abundance: once; d_gene: -; j_gene: TRBJ2-7; v_gene: TRBV27; CDR3nt: TGTGCCAGCAGTTTTTCGCAGTACTTC; CDR3aa: CASSFSQYF
abundance: -; d_gene: TRBD1; j_gene: TRBJ2-1; v_gene: TRBV28; CDR3nt: TGTGCCAGCAGAAAGACAGGGGGCTCTTTCAATGAGCAGTTCTTC; CDR3aa: CASRKTGGSFNEQFF
abundance: -; d_gene: -; j_gene: TRBJ2-3; v_gene: TRBV7-9; CDR3nt: TGTGCCAGCAGCCCCTTCGTGACAGATACGCAGTATTTT; CDR3aa: CASSPFVTDTQYF
abundance: few; d_gene: -; j_gene: TRBJ1-1; v_gene: TRBV6-5; CDR3nt: TGTGCCAGCAGTTACAAACGCCAGTCTGAAGCTTTCTTT; CDR3aa: CASSYKRQSEAFF
abundance: few; d_gene: TRBD2; j_gene: TRBJ2-1; v_gene: TRBV28; CDR3nt: TGTGCCAGCAGTTCCAACTTCCTAGCGGGAGCTTCTTATGAGCAGTTCTTC; CDR3aa: CASSSNFLAGASYEQFF
abundance: few; d_gene: -; j_gene: TRBJ2-5; v_gene: TRBV27; CDR3nt: TGTGCCAGCAGTCCACTTGCCGCTAGCGTAAACCAAGAGACCCAGTACTTC; CDR3aa: CASSPLAASVNQETQYF
abundance: -; d_gene: -; j_gene: TRBJ2-7; v_gene: TRBV29-1; CDR3nt: TGCAGCGTTGGAGCTAACGCCTACGAGCAGTACTTC; CDR3aa: CSVGANAYEQYF
abundance: -; d_gene: -; j_gene: TRBJ2-5; v_gene: TRBV3-1; CDR3nt: TGTGCCAGCAGCCAAGGGAGAAGGGTCCAAGAGACCCAGTACTTC; CDR3aa: CASSQGRRVQETQYF
abundance: -; d_gene: TRBD2; j_gene: TRBJ2-7; v_gene: TRBV6-5; CDR3nt: TGTGCCAGCAGTTACCGGGGACTAGCGGGAGGGGCCTCCTACGAGCAGTACTTC; CDR3aa: CASSYRGLAGGASYEQYF
abundance: -; d_gene: -; j_gene: TRBJ2-1; v_gene: TRBV20-1; CDR3nt: TGCAGTGCTAGAAGGAGGGCCGTACGGGATGAGCAGTTCTTC; CDR3aa: CSARRRAVRDEQFF
abundance: -; d_gene: -; j_gene: TRBJ2-5; v_gene: TRBV3-1; CDR3nt: TGTGCCAGCAGCCATGCGAGGGGGGGGCACCAAGAGACCCAGTACTTC; CDR3aa: CASSHARGGHQETQYF
abundance: -; d_gene: -; j_gene: TRBJ1-5; v_gene: TRBV6-4; CDR3nt: TGTGCCAGCAGTGCTGAAAACAATCAGCCCCAGCATTTT; CDR3aa: CASSAENNQPQHF
abundance: many; d_gene: TRBD2; j_gene: TRBJ2-7; v_gene: TRBV20-1; CDR3nt: TGCAGTGCTCCGGGGGGAGCGGGAGCGTCCTACGAGCAGTACTTC; CDR3aa: CSAPGGAGASYEQYF
abundance: few; d_gene: TRBD1; j_gene: TRBJ2-4; v_gene: TRBV5-5; CDR3nt: TGTGCCAGCAGCTTCGGGACAGGGGGCCCTGAGCAGTACTTC; CDR3aa: CASSFGTGGPEQYF
abundance: -; d_gene: -; j_gene: TRBJ1-4; v_gene: TRBV20-1; CDR3nt: TGCAGTGCCATTGCCAGGGTTAATGAAAAACTGTTTTTT; CDR3aa: CSAIARVNEKLFF
abundance: -; d_gene: TRBD2; j_gene: TRBJ2-7; v_gene: TRBV7-9; CDR3nt: TGTGCCAGCAGTTTTCACGGTGGGACTAGCGGACGCTACGAGCAGTACTTC; CDR3aa: CASSFHGGTSGRYEQYF
abundance: -; d_gene: -; j_gene: TRBJ2-3; v_gene: TRBV24-1; CDR3nt: TGTGCCACCAGTCCGGGACTCATCACAGATACGCAGTATTTT; CDR3aa: CATSPGLITDTQYF
abundance: -; d_gene: -; j_gene: TRBJ2-2; v_gene: TRBV5-1; CDR3nt: TGCGCCAGCGCAAGGGGGGTAAACACCGGGGAGCTGTTTTTT; CDR3aa: CASARGVNTGELFF
abundance: -; d_gene: -; j_gene: TRBJ2-7; v_gene: TRBV5-1; CDR3nt: TGCGCCAGCAGCTCGGCGGGTCCGATCCTCTACGAGCAGTACTTC; CDR3aa: CASSSAGPILYEQYF
abundance: -; d_gene: -; j_gene: TRBJ1-2; v_gene: TRBV3-1; CDR3nt: TGTGCCAGCAGCCAAGAGCCAGGGAAGAGTTATGGCTACACCTTC; CDR3aa: CASSQEPGKSYGYTF
abundance: -; d_gene: TRBD1; j_gene: TRBJ2-1; v_gene: TRBV28; CDR3nt: TGTGCCAGCAGTTTCGTCAGGGGGAATGAGCAGTTCTTC; CDR3aa: CASSFVRGNEQFF
abundance: -; d_gene: -; j_gene: TRBJ2-6; v_gene: TRBV21-1; CDR3nt: TGTGCCAGCAGCACCCCCTCAAGGGGGGCTGGGGCCAACGTCCTGACTTTC; CDR3aa: CASSTPSRGAGANVLTF
abundance: few; d_gene: TRBD2; j_gene: TRBJ2-3; v_gene: TRBV6-5; CDR3nt: TGTGCCAGCAGTCCTTGGGCGGGAGCGCACAGATACGCGTATTTT; CDR3aa: CASSPWAGAHRYAYF
abundance: -; d_gene: -; j_gene: TRBJ1-2; v_gene: TRBV9; CDR3nt: TGTGCCAGCACAACCGGACATGGGGGGGGCTCGGAGGGCTACACCTTC; CDR3aa: CASTTGHGGGSEGYTF
abundance: -; d_gene: -; j_gene: TRBJ2-4; v_gene: TRBV14; CDR3nt: TGTGCCAGCAGCCCAAGGGCAGCCAAAAACATTCAGTACTTC; CDR3aa: CASSPRAAKNIQYF
abundance: -; d_gene: -; j_gene: TRBJ1-1; v_gene: TRBV7-9; CDR3nt: TGTGCCAGCAGCTTATCCGATTACGATGCTTTCTTT; CDR3aa: CASSLSDYDAFF
abundance: once; d_gene: -; j_gene: TRBJ2-7; v_gene: TRBV6-1; CDR3nt: TGTGCCAGCAACCGCCGGGACGGAGCCTACGAGCAGTACTTC; CDR3aa: CASNRRDGAYEQYF
abundance: -; d_gene: -; j_gene: TRBJ2-2; v_gene: TRBV7-2; CDR3nt: TGTACCAGCAGCTTAGCGGTTGACACCGGGGAGCTGTTTTTT; CDR3aa: CTSSLAVDTGELFF
abundance: few; d_gene: TRBD1; j_gene: TRBJ2-6; v_gene: TRBV4-1; CDR3nt: TGCGCCAGCAGCCAAGTAATCGAACAGGGGGTCTCTGGGGCCAACGTCCTGACTTTC; CDR3aa: CASSQVIEQGVSGANVLTF
abundance: -; d_gene: TRBD2; j_gene: TRBJ2-1; v_gene: TRBV20-1; CDR3nt: TGCAGTGCCGGCAGGCGGGAGGTCCTTGATGAGCAGTTCTTC; CDR3aa: CSAGRREVLDEQFF
abundance: -; d_gene: -; j_gene: TRBJ2-5; v_gene: TRBV15; CDR3nt: TGTGCCACCAGCTCTCCGGACACCGACCTGTCTCGGACCCAGTACTTC; CDR3aa: CATSSPDTDLSRTQYF
abundance: -; d_gene: -; j_gene: TRBJ2-3; v_gene: TRBV10-2; CDR3nt: TGCGCCAGCAGTGAGAGACTCACCCTATACGCGTATTTT; CDR3aa: CASSERLTLYAYF
abundance: once; d_gene: TRBD1; j_gene: TRBJ1-2; v_gene: TRBV7-9; CDR3nt: TGTGCCAGCAGCGACTGGACAGGGATCAACTATGGCTACACCTTC; CDR3aa: CASSDWTGINYGYTF
abundance: -; d_gene: -; j_gene: TRBJ2-5; v_gene: TRBV5-1; CDR3nt: TGCGCCAGCAGCTCCGCCGGGACCCTCCAAGAGACCCAGTACTTC; CDR3aa: CASSSAGTLQETQYF
abundance: -; d_gene: -; j_gene: TRBJ2-1; v_gene: TRBV27; CDR3nt: TGTGCCAGCAGTTCACTGGACTGGGGTAATGAGCAGTTCTTC; CDR3aa: CASSSLDWGNEQFF
abundance: -; d_gene: -; j_gene: TRBJ1-2; v_gene: TRBV20-1; CDR3nt: TGCAGTGCTAGAAGTGAGAACTATGGCTACACCTTC; CDR3aa: CSARSENYGYTF
abundance: few; d_gene: TRBD1; j_gene: TRBJ1-6; v_gene: TRBV7-9; CDR3nt: TGTGCCAGCGGGGTGACAGGGGGCTCGACACCCCTCCACTTT; CDR3aa: CASGVTGGSTPLHF